Listed below are T cell receptor beta chains from one sample, sequenced in a study of shared clonotypes between healthy human individuals. Assay used: immunoSEQ multiplex PCR; TCRdb lists only in-frame clones, some missing. The data contain 550,000 to 600,000 clones, around three quarters of them singletons. The sequenced sample was PBMCs. The receptors shown here come from a middle-aged woman in good health. Some clones in this sample may be carry-over from other donors' samples. CDR3s include the opening cysteine and the closing phenylalanine or tryptophan. Each record gives: J gene, V gene, clone size, CDR3 protein. Clone size is given for some rows only: seen once, a few or many times, or a class if the clone is expanded.

>TRBJ1-3|TRBV9|-
CASSVDGNSGNTIYF
>TRBJ1-2|TRBV30|-
CAWSVGGGYTF
>TRBJ2-7|TRBV10-2|-
CASSEYGGQGAYEQYF
>TRBJ2-7|TRBV6-1|few
CASSDQGYEQYF
>TRBJ2-5|TRBV9|-
CASSDGGSVETQYF
>TRBJ2-3|TRBV14|-
CASSQAQRTDTQYF
>TRBJ1-4|TRBV2|-
CASSDSGWNEKLFF
>TRBJ2-3|TRBV7-2|-
CASSPGRRTGAQYF
>TRBJ1-2|TRBV11-1|-
CASSPDARIEPYGGYTF
>TRBJ1-6|TRBV4-1|-
CASSQVRRGVGDSPLHF
>TRBJ2-2|TRBV5-5|-
CASSAGTGVKGELFF
>TRBJ2-5|TRBV7-9|many
CASSPGHFQETQYF
>TRBJ2-7|TRBV11-1|-
CASSFQGVPYEQYF
>TRBJ1-1|TRBV5-1|-
CASSFGGTGARGVNTEAFF
>TRBJ1-3|TRBV18|-
CASSPNRGSGNTIYF
>TRBJ2-1|TRBV11-2|-
CASSPGTSLNEQFF
>TRBJ1-1|TRBV29-1|few
CSVVTGTEAFF
>TRBJ1-5|TRBV21-1|-
CASRRADRVNQPQHF
>TRBJ2-7|TRBV25-1|-
CASSEYGQGNEQYF
>TRBJ2-1|TRBV5-1|-
CASSLEGWGQTFSYNEQFF
>TRBJ1-1|TRBV11-2|few
CASSLRGVRGDEAFF
>TRBJ2-5|TRBV27|-
CASSLSGRAGETQYF
>TRBJ1-1|TRBV19|-
CASSIRGGSGTEAFF
>TRBJ2-7|TRBV6-5|-
CASSYSVGYEQYF
>TRBJ1-4|TRBV19|-
CASTKTGQEKLFF
>TRBJ1-2|TRBV4-2|-
CASSQVSSPTLYGYTF